The clone carrying this T cell receptor (beta chain) was detected once. What it recognizes is unknown. This sample is part of a study of blood T cell dynamics during melanoma immunotherapy. Every bulk PBMC sample received the same 350 ng of DNA. Only in-frame clones appear in the TCRdb table, and some are missing; sequencing was by immunoSEQ multiplex PCR. The sample lists fewer than 11,000 clones, approximately 90% occurring once. Points from the study as a whole: PBMC repertoires of eventual disease-control patients split at W3 into clonality or diversity gains.

CDR3 length: 16 residues. Time point in this sample: pre-treatment baseline. Sampling occurred pretreatment (T0) and at week 3 (W3), after cycle one of checkpoint blockade. Prior systemic cancer therapy, immunosuppressant use and other active malignancies excluded patients. The rearrangement uses TRBV21-1 and TRBJ2-1. TRBV21-1 is a pseudogene locus. Source: blood, taken from a patient treated with checkpoint blockade. This TCR was recovered from a human donor with melanoma. CDR3 loop: CASSSEDASSYNEQFF. The CDR3 nucleotides read TGTGCCAGCAGCAGTGAAGACGCGAGCTCCTACAATGAGCAGTTCTTC.